These T cell receptor beta chains were read from a single sample in a study of shared clonotypes between healthy human individuals. Clones were sequenced by immunoSEQ multiplex PCR, and TCRdb holds only the in-frame ones, with some missing. The sample holds about 1 million clones; 70% to 80% are singletons and the top ten take approximately 1.5%. Specimen: memory CD4+ T cells sorted from blood. The receptor source for this set is a man between 18 and 35 years old in good health. Both conserved end residues are trimmed from each CDR3. Fields, in order: J gene, CDR3 length, V gene, CDR3 protein.

j_call: TRBJ2-1; cdr3_length: 13; v_call: TRBV30; cdr3_aa: AWSIPSGRYNEQF
j_call: TRBJ1-4; cdr3_length: 11; v_call: TRBV6-4; cdr3_aa: ARRIGTNEKLF
j_call: TRBJ2-2; cdr3_length: 12; v_call: TRBV4-3; cdr3_aa: ASKEGINTGELF
j_call: TRBJ2-3; cdr3_length: 13; v_call: TRBV21-1; cdr3_aa: ASRGQRAPTDTQY
j_call: TRBJ1-1; cdr3_length: 14; v_call: TRBV6-5; cdr3_aa: ASSYSPGERNTEAF
j_call: TRBJ2-1; cdr3_length: 12; v_call: TRBV1; cdr3_aa: TSSRLVRSNEQF
j_call: TRBJ2-1; cdr3_length: 12; v_call: TRBV6-6; cdr3_aa: ASSYLGANNEQF
j_call: TRBJ1-2; cdr3_length: 10; v_call: TRBV21-1; cdr3_aa: ASSIEVLGYT
j_call: TRBJ1-5; cdr3_length: 13; v_call: TRBV7-2; cdr3_aa: ASSTTGLGNQPQH
j_call: TRBJ1-5; cdr3_length: 11; v_call: TRBV28; cdr3_aa: AASPGPNQPQH
j_call: TRBJ1-3; cdr3_length: 13; v_call: TRBV11-2; cdr3_aa: ASSPAWSSGNTIY
j_call: TRBJ1-3; cdr3_length: 14; v_call: TRBV10-3; cdr3_aa: AISESRQSSGNTIY
j_call: TRBJ1-2; cdr3_length: 11; v_call: TRBV5-1; cdr3_aa: ASSVGQSYGYT
j_call: TRBJ2-7; cdr3_length: 13; v_call: TRBV5-6; cdr3_aa: ASSLGALATGEQY
j_call: TRBJ2-5; cdr3_length: 9; v_call: TRBV19; cdr3_aa: ASSMEETQY